This T cell receptor (beta chain) was recorded in a study of blood T cell repertoires in COVID-19. Study details: Samples came from the United States, Italy and Spain, spanning acute and convalescent COVID-19. In each case, the material was cDNA or gDNA derived from T cells, B-cell-depleted T cells, or PBMCs.

In the study's own analysis: Estimation of nucleated cell counts relied on the amplification of reference gene primers. Assay used: immunoSEQ multiplex PCR; TCRdb lists only in-frame clones, some missing. The V and J calls and clone size are taken from that table; D and trimming were inferred from the DNA. The table has roughly 110,000 clones, roughly 79% seen once; the top ten hold about 10%. The source material was peripheral blood. The source is a human donor in a cohort sampled during active COVID-19.

This CDR3 reads CASSATRTGNTIYF. The CDR3, as DNA: TGTGCCAGTAGTGCTACAAGGACAGGAAACACCATATATTTT. V usage is TRBV19 and J usage is TRBJ1-3; D might be TRBD1 (5 bases). The CDR3 length is 14 residues. The V end lost 5 bases, the J end lost 4 bases, and 12 bases lay between the germline ends. Germline V gene data show CDR1 as LNHDA and CDR2 as SQIVND (reference sequence).